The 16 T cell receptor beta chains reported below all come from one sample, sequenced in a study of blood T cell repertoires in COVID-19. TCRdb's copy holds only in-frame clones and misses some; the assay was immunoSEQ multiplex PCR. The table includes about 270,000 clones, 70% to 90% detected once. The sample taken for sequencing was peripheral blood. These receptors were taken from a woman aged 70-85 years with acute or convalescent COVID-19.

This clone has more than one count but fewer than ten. CDR3 sequence reads: CATGGDLDNEQFF. In DNA form, the CDR3 reads TGTGCCACAGGGGGGGATCTGGACAATGAGCAGTTCTTC. This sequence joins TRBV24-1 and TRBJ2-1, with D maybe TRBD2 (7 bases). The CDR3 runs to 13 residues. In germline, CDR1 is KGHDR, CDR2 SFDVKD. V was shortened by 10 bases and J by 5 bases, with 14 bases between the two germline ends.

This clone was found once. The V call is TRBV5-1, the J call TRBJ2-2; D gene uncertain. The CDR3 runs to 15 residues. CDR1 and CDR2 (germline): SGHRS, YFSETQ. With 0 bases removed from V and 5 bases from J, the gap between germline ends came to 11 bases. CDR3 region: CASSLGEAATGELFF. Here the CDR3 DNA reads TGCGCCAGCAGCTTGGGCGAGGCGGCGACCGGGGAGCTGTTTTTT.

The CDR3 DNA reads TGTGCCTGGAGGGCCTCCCGGGAATCACCCCTCCACTTT. This sequence encodes CAWRASRESPLHF. This chain links TRBV30 with TRBJ1-6; D not resolved. The CDR3 runs to 13 residues. CDR1 GTSNPN and CDR2 SVGIG come from the germline V gene (reference sequence). Between the trimmed V and J ends, which lost 3 bases and 10 bases, there was a span of 13 bases.

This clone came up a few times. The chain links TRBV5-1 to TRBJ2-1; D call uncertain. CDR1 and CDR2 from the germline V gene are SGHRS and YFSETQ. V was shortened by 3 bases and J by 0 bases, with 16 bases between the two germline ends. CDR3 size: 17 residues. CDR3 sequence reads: CASSYRLVFSSYNEQFF. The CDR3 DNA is TGCGCCAGCAGCTACCGACTCGTTTTTAGCTCCTACAATGAGCAGTTCTTC.

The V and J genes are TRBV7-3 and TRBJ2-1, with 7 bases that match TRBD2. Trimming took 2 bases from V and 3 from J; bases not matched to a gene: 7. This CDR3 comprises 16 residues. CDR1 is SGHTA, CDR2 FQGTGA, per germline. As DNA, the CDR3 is TGTGCCAGCAGCTTACTAGCGGAGGGTTTCTACAATGAGCAGTTCTTC. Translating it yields CASSLLAEGFYNEQFF. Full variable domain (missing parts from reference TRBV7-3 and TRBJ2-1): GAGVSQTPSNKVTEKGKYVELRCDPISGHTALYWYRQSLGQGPEFLIYFQGTGAADDSGLPNDRFFAVRPEGSVSTLKIQRTERGDSAVYLCASSLLAEGFYNEQFFGPGTRLTVL.

CDR3 coding DNA: TGTGCCAGCAGTCCTCGCGGGACAGGGAGTTCACCCCTCCACTTT. Its translation: CASSPRGTGSSPLHF. The chain carries TRBV27 and TRBJ1-6, with TRBD1 identical over 9 bases. With V trimmed by 5 bases and J by 9 bases, 8 bases remained unmatched. CDR3 length: 15 amino acids. The germline V gene encodes CDR1 MNHEY and CDR2 SMNVEV (reference sequence).

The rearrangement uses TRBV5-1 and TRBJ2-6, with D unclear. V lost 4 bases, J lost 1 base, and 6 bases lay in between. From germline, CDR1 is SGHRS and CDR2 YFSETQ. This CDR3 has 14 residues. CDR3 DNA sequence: TGCGCCAGCAGCACCGGGTCTGGGGCCAACGTCCTGACTTTC. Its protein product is CASSTGSGANVLTF.

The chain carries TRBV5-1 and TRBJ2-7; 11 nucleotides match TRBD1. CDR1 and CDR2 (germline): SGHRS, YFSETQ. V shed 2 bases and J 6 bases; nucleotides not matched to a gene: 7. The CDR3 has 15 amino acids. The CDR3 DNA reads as TGCGCCAGCAGCTTCAACGACGGGACAGGGGGCGAGCAGTACTTC. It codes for CASSFNDGTGGEQYF.

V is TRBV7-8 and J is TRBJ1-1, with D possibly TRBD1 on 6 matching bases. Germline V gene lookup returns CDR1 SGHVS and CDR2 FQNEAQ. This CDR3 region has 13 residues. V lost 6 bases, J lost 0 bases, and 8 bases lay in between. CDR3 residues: CASSQGMNTEAFF. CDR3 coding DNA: TGTGCCAGCAGTCAGGGGATGAACACTGAAGCTTTCTTT. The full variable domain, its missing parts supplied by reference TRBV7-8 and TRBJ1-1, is GAGVSQSPRYKVAKRGQDVALRCDPISGHVSLFWYQQALGQGPEFLTYFQNEAQLDKSGLPSDRFFAERPEGSVSTLKIQRTQQEDSAVYLCASSQGMNTEAFFGQGTRLTVV.

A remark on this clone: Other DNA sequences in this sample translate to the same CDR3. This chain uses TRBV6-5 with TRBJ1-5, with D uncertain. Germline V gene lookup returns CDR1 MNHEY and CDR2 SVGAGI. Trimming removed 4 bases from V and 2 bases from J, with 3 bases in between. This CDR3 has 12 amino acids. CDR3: CASSSGNQPQHF. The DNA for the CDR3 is TGTGCCAGCAGTTCAGGCAATCAGCCCCAGCATTTT.

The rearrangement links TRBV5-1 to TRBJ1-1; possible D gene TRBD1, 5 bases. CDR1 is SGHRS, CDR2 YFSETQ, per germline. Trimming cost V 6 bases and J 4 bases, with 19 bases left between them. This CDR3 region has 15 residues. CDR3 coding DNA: TGCGCCAGCACCATGCGGGGGGATGCGACCACTGAAGCTTTCTTT. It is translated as CASTMRGDATTEAFF. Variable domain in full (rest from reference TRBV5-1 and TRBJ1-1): KAGVTQTPRYLIKTRGQQVTLSCSPISGHRSVSWYQQTPGQGLQFLFEYFSETQRNKGNFPGRFSGRQFSNSRSEMNVSTLELGDSALYLCASTMRGDATTEAFFGQGTRLTVV.

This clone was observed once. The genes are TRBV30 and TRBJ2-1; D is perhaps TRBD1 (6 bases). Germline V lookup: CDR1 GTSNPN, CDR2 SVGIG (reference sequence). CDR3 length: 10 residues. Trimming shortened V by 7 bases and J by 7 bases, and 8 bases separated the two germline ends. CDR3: CAYGQNEQFF. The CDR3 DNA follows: TGTGCCTACGGACAGAATGAGCAGTTCTTC.

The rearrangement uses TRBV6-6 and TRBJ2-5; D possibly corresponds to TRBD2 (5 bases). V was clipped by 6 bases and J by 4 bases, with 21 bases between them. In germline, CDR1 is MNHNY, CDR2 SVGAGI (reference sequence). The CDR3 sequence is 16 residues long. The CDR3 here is CASSPRGQTLLETQYF. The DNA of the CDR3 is TGTGCCAGCAGCCCACGCGGGCAGACCCTCTTAGAGACCCAGTACTTC.

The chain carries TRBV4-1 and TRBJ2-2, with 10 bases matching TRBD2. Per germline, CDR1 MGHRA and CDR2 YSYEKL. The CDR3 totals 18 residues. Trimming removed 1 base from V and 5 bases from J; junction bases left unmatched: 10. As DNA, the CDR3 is TGCGCCAGCAGCCAAGGAGGTAGCGGGGGGCCGCGGACCGGGGAGCTGTTTTTT. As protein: CASSQGGSGGPRTGELFF.

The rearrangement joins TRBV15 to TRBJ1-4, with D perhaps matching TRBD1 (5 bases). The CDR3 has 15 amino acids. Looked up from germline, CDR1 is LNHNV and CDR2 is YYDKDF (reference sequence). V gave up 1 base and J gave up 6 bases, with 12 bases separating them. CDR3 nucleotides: TGTGCCACCAGCAGAGCTCAGGGAGGGGATGAAAAACTGTTTTTT. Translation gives CATSRAQGGDEKLFF.

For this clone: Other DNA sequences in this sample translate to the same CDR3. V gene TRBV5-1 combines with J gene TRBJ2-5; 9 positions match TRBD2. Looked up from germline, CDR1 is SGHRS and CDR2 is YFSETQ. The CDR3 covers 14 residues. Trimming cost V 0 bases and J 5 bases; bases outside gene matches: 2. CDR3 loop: CASSLASGEETQYF. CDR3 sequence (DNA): TGCGCCAGCAGCTTGGCTAGCGGGGAGGAGACCCAGTACTTC.